This T cell receptor (beta chain) was profiled in a study of T cell responses to AZD1222 COVID-19 vaccine. Points from the study as a whole: Once two AZD1222 doses were given, Spike-specific TCR breadth and depth went up. Among vaccine-associated CD4 TCRs, coverage spanned spike, with dominance at 160-218 and 743-854. A reported finding is that nearly half of spike-specific TCRs target unmutated variant regions. The donor group comprised mostly white British people and more females; the analysis possibly underestimated clonal diversity.

Data came from immunoSEQ multiplex PCR; TCRdb stores just in-frame clones and leaves some out. The sample lists fewer than 150,000 clones, 88% seen once, with around 3.5% in the top ten. Germline CDR1 and CDR2: DFQATT and SNEGSKA (reference sequence). Trimming cost V 3 bases and J 4 bases, with 13 bases left between them. The CDR3 has 14 residues. A note on this clone: Its target is unknown.

This chain uses TRBV20-1 with TRBJ1-5; no clear D gene. The sequencing here drew on peripheral blood, taken on day 0 of AZD1222 vaccination. This sequence was found in an adult in good health. The CDR3 DNA reads TGCAGTGCTAGTTTTGTTGGAGGGAATCAGCCCCAGCATTTT. Residues: CSASFVGGNQPQHF.